The 3 T cell receptor beta chains in this list originate from one sample, sequenced in a study of early T cells in non-severe SARS-CoV-2 infection. TCRdb processed the 5' RACE reads anew with MiXCR; each CDR3 protein has one entry. The table records 25,000 to 35,000 distinct CDR3 sequences, around 6.6% of them present only once. Specimen: whole blood. Source of these receptors: an adult who was a healthcare worker with PCR-confirmed SARS-CoV-2 infection or an uninfected control (not recorded which).

The chain uses TRBV7-3 and TRBJ1-1, with 8 bases matching TRBD1. In germline, CDR1 is SGHTA, CDR2 FQGTGA. V dropped 5 bases and J dropped 3; count of bases not matched to a gene: 5. The CDR3 contains 14 residues. This CDR3 reads CASSLQGADTEAFF. CDR3 nucleotide sequence: TGTGCCAGCAGCCTTCAGGGGGCTGACACTGAAGCTTTCTTT.

This clonotype was counted ten times or more. This chain connects TRBV27 to TRBJ1-6; 7 bases line up with TRBD1. After removal of 2 bases from V and 0 bases from J, the junction contained 7 bases not matched to a gene. Germline CDR1 and CDR2: MNHEY and SMNVEV (reference sequence). The CDR3 totals 18 residues. DNA of the CDR3: TGTGCCAGCAGTTTAACAGGGGTAGGAAGCTCCTATAATTCACCCCTCCACTTT. Amino acids: CASSLTGVGSSYNSPLHF.

In its sample, this clonotype was seen many times. CDR3 protein: CASSFGGNRVGNEQFF. The CDR3 coding sequence is TGTGCCAGCAGTTTCGGTGGAAACAGGGTGGGCAATGAGCAGTTCTTC. The V call is TRBV12-3 or TRBV12-4, the J call TRBJ2-1; perhaps TRBD1 as D (6 bases). Trimming cost V 3 bases and J 6 bases, with 18 bases left between them. The CDR3 is 16 residues long.